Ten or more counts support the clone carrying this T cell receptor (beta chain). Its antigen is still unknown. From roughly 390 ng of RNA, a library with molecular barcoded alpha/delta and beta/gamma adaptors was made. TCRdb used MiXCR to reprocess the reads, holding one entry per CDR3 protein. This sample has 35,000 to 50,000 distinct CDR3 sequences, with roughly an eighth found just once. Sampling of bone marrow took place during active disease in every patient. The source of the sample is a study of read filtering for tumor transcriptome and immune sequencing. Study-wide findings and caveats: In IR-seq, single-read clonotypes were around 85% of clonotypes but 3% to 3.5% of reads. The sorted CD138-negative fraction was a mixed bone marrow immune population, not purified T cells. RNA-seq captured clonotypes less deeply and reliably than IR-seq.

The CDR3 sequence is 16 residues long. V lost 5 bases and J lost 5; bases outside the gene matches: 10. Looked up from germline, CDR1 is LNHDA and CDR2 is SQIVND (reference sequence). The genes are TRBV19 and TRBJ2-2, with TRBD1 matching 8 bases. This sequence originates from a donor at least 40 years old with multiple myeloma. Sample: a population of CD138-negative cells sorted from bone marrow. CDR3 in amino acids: CASSATGQGRTGELFF. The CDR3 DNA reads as TGTGCCAGTAGTGCCACCGGACAGGGTAGGACCGGGGAGCTGTTTTTT.